This T cell receptor (beta chain) was sequenced in a study of blood T cells in healthy people across ages. CDR3 length equals 16 residues. V was pared by 3 bases and J by 0 bases, with 12 bases between. This clonotype showed up just a few times. Combining a sample-barcoded 5' primer with a J-beta primer mix, a second PCR ran for about 6 to 11 cycles. Each TCR beta cDNA got a 12-nucleotide random molecular identifier. TCRdb reanalysed the 5' RACE reads using MiXCR and keeps one entry per CDR3 protein. The sample yields about 1.5 million distinct CDR3 sequences, about 45% seen once. Per-sample PBMC isolation yielded at least 7 million cells.

V usage is TRBV12-3 or TRBV12-4 and J usage is TRBJ1-5; weak D call: TRBD1 (5 bases). What was sequenced was blood. This clonotype was obtained from a woman under 30 in good health. The CDR3 nucleotides are TGTGCCAGCAGTTTTATAGTAGGGGATAGCAATCAGCCCCAGCATTTT. Amino acid sequence: CASSFIVGDSNQPQHF.